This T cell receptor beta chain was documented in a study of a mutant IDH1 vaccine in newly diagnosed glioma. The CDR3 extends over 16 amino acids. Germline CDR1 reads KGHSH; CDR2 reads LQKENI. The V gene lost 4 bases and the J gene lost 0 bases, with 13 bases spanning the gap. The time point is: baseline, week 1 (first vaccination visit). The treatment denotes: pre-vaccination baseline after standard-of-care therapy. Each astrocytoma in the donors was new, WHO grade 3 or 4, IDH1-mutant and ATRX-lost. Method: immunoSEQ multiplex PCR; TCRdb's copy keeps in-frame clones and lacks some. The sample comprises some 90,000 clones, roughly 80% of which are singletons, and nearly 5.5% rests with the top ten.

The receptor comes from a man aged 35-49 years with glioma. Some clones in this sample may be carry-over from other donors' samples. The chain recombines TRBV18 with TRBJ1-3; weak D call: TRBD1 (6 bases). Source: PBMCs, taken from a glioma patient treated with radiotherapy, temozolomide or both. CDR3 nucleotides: TGTGCCAGCTCACGGGACACCATGGGCTCTGGAAACACCATATATTTT. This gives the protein CASSRDTMGSGNTIYF.